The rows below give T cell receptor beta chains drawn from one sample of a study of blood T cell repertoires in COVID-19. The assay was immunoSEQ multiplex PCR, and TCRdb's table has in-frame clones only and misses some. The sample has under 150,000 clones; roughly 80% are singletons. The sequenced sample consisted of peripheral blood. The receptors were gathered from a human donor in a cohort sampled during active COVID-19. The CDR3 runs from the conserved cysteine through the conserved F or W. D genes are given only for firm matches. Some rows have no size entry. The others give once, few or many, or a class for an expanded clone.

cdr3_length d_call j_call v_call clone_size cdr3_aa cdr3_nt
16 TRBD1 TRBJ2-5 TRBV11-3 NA CASSQRGTGGGETQYF TGTGCCAGCAGCCAAAGGGGGACAGGGGGCGGGGAGACCCAGTACTTC
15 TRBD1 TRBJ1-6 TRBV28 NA CASSLGDRGSSPLHF TGTGCCAGCAGTTTGGGAGACAGGGGCAGTTCACCCCTCCACTTT
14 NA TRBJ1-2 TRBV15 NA CATSRSVADYGYTF TGTGCCACCAGCAGATCCGTTGCGGATTATGGCTACACCTTC
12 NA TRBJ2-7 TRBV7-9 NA CASVPGTDEQYF TGTGCCAGCGTGCCTGGTACGGACGAGCAGTACTTC
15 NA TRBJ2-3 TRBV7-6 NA CASSLGAGRTDTQYF TGTGCCAGCAGCTTAGGGGCGGGACGCACAGATACGCAGTATTTT
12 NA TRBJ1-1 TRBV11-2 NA CASLSVNTEAFF TGTGCCAGCCTCAGCGTGAACACTGAAGCTTTCTTT
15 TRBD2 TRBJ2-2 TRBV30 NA CAWSLAGANTGELFF TGTGCCTGGAGTTTAGCGGGGGCGAACACCGGGGAGCTGTTTTTT
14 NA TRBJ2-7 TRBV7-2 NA CASSLDPGEGEQYF TGTGCCAGCAGCTTAGATCCAGGGGAAGGGGAGCAGTACTTC
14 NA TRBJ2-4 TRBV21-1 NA CASTETLAKNIQYF TGTGCCAGCACGGAGACTCTAGCCAAAAACATTCAGTACTTC
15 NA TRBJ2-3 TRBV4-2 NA CASSPRDTSTDTQYF TGTGCCAGCAGCCCCCGGGACACTAGCACAGATACGCAGTATTTT
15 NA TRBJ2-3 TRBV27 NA CASSLFPGSTDTQYF TGTGCCAGCAGTTTATTCCCGGGTAGCACAGATACGCAGTATTTT
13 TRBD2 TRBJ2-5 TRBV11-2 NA CASSGLGLAFQYF TGTGCCAGCAGCGGCCTGGGACTAGCGTTCCAGTACTTC
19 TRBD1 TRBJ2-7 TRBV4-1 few CASSQVADRGPIRSYEQYF TGCGCCAGCAGCCAAGTTGCGGACAGGGGTCCCATAAGGTCCTACGAGCAGTACTTC
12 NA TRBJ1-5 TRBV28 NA CASSLTDQPQHF TGTGCCAGCAGTTTAACGGATCAGCCCCAGCATTTT
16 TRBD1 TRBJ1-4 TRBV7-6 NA CASSPAGTGVPEELFF TGTGCCAGCAGCCCCGCCGGGACAGGGGTACCTGAAGAACTGTTTTTT
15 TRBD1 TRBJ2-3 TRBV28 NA CASGRATGITDTQYF TGTGCCAGCGGCCGCGCGACAGGGATTACAGATACGCAGTATTTT
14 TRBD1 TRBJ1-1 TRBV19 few CASFLGTGRTEAFF TGTGCCAGCTTCCTCGGGACAGGCAGGACTGAAGCTTTCTTT
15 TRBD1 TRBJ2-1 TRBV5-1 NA CASSARQGAQAEQFF TGCGCCAGCAGCGCAAGACAGGGGGCGCAGGCTGAGCAGTTCTTC
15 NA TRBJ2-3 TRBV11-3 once CASSFGGPVADTQYF TGTGCCAGCAGCTTCGGGGGGCCGGTGGCAGATACGCAGTATTTT
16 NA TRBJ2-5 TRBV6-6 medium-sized CASSYLSGSDQETQYF TGTGCCAGCAGTTACCTATCGGGGTCCGACCAAGAGACCCAGTACTTC
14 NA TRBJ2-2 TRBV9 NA CASSVATGEGELFF TGTGCCAGCAGCGTAGCTACCGGGGAGGGGGAGCTGTTTTTT
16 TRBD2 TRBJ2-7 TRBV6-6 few CASSYRRSGGAYEQYF TGTGCCAGCAGTTACCGCCGCAGCGGGGGGGCATACGAGCAGTACTTC
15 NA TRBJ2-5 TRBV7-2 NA CASSLASQRGETQYF TGTGCCAGCAGCTTGGCTAGCCAGCGAGGGGAGACCCAGTACTTC